These 18 T cell receptor beta chains originate from one sample sequenced in a study of naive and memory T cell subsets (dated by TCRdb to 2016 to 2017). Using 3' ligation of a UMI-containing oligonucleotide to TCR cDNA, the study laid out a robust and sensitive protocol to amplify, sequence and analyze TCRs. Library creation used 5' RACE. Sequenced using an Illumina MiSeq. The ligated cDNA was amplified in four rounds of PCR with nested alpha and beta constant region primers together with the SP2 primer. Using fastp trimming at Q25 and MiXCR clonotype assembly, TCRdb reanalyzed the public sequencing data and kept in-frame beta chains. Each record represents a unique CDR3 protein, reported with the most common genes and DNA among its rows. Recorded for this sample are about 48,000 distinct CDR3 sequences; about 4.8% of them occurred a single time. In total, the top ten clones hold more than 0.75% of the sample.

The receptor set was obtained from a female donor in good health.

Many counts were recorded for this clonotype. The chain recombines TRBV20-1 with TRBJ1-1; TRBD1 is a possible D gene (5 bases). V was clipped by 4 bases and J by 5 bases, with 14 bases between them. This CDR3 is built from 13 residues. The germline V gene encodes CDR1 DFQATT and CDR2 SNEGSKA (reference sequence). DNA for the CDR3: TGCAGTGCTACGAGGCAGGGAGGAACTGAAGCTTTCTTT. Its translation: CSATRQGGTEAFF.

This clonotype was found many times. The chain joins TRBV7-9 to TRBJ2-1; TRBD2 aligns across 7 bases. Trimming took 10 bases from V and 9 from J; bases not matched to a gene: 15. CDR1 and CDR2 (germline): SEHNR, FQNEAQ (reference sequence). CDR3 length equals 14 residues. The CDR3, as DNA: TGTGCCACCCCTCAGAGGGCGGGAGCCCTTGAGCAGTTCTTC. Amino acid sequence: CATPQRAGALEQFF.

At least ten counts were recorded for this clonotype. The gene calls are TRBV29-1 and TRBJ2-2, with TRBD1 identical over 11 bases. Looked up from germline, CDR1 is SQVTM and CDR2 is ANQGSEA. This CDR3 spans 14 amino acids. J was trimmed by 4 bases and V by 7 bases; bases with no gene match: 5. The CDR3 sequence: CSATGQGATGELFF. The CDR3 DNA reads TGCAGCGCGACAGGACAGGGGGCCACCGGGGAGCTGTTTTTT.

There are many counts of this clonotype. The chain carries TRBV6-2 or TRBV6-3 and TRBJ2-7; 7 nucleotides agree with TRBD1. There are 15 residues in the CDR3. The germline V gene has CDR1 MNHEY and CDR2 SVGEGT. Losses at the gene ends were 0 bases for V and 8 bases for J; bases not matched to a gene: 10. CDR3: CASSYSGQASYQQYF. The CDR3 DNA reads TGTGCCAGCAGTTACTCCGGACAGGCGTCCTATCAGCAGTACTTC.

This clonotype was seen ten or more times. This sequence joins TRBV7-2 and TRBJ2-2; D not certain. Trimming took off 1 base at V and 6 bases at J, with 3 bases between the two ends. The CDR3 contains 12 residues. Germline CDR1 and CDR2: SGHTA and FQGNSA. CDR3 in DNA: TGTGCCAGCAGCTTAGAAGCCGGGGAGCTGTTTTTT. The encoded protein is CASSLEAGELFF. The full variable domain, in which reference TRBV7-2 and TRBJ2-2 provide the parts outside the CDR3, is GAGVSQSPSNKVTEKGKDVELRCDPISGHTALYWYRQSLGQGLEFLIYFQGNSAPDKSGLPSDRFSAERTGGSVSTLTIQRTQQEDSAVYLCASSLEAGELFFGEGSRLTVL.

In this sample, this clonotype turned up many times. This chain connects TRBV12-3 or TRBV12-4 to TRBJ2-7, with TRBD2 matching over 7 bases. Trimming took 0 bases from V and 3 from J; bases not matched to a gene: 2. This CDR3 has 14 amino acids. This chain's CDR3 is CASSLALADYEQYF. The CDR3 nucleotides read TGTGCCAGCAGTTTAGCGCTAGCGGACTACGAGCAGTACTTC.

This clonotype has at least ten counts. The chain joins TRBV27 to TRBJ1-2; D gene uncertain. Deletions cut 0 bases from V and 2 bases from J, with 7 bases between. The V gene's germline CDR1 is MNHEY and CDR2 SMNVEV (reference sequence). This CDR3 region has 14 residues. The CDR3 DNA is TGTGCCAGCAGTTTATCTTTAGCGAACTATGGCTACACCTTC. Its protein product is CASSLSLANYGYTF.

The gene calls are TRBV2 and TRBJ2-1; 7 bases line up with TRBD2. V lost 7 bases to trimming and J lost 8 bases; unmatched junction nucleotides: 11. The length of the CDR3 is 14 residues. Germline lookup yields CDR1 SNHLY and CDR2 FYNNEI. The CDR3 DNA reads TGTGCCAGCACCCCCGGCGGGAGAACCGATGAGCAGTTCTTC. Residues: CASTPGGRTDEQFF.

The sample holds many counts of this clonotype. V is TRBV20-1 and J is TRBJ2-1; 7 nucleotides agree with TRBD1. Germline CDR1 is DFQATT and CDR2 is SNEGSKA (reference sequence). The CDR3 length is 15 residues. V was pared by 5 bases and J by 0 bases, with 7 bases of the junction left unmatched. The CDR3 bases are TGCAGTGCTCTTAAGACAGGGAGCTCCTACAATGAGCAGTTCTTC. It yields the protein CSALKTGSSYNEQFF.

This clonotype was seen ten or more times. This sequence joins TRBV5-1 and TRBJ2-5; 14 bases agree with TRBD2. CDR3 size: 16 residues. CDR1 is SGHRS, CDR2 YFSETQ, per germline. J gave up 2 bases and V 4 bases, and 4 bases lay outside the gene matches. The DNA for the CDR3 is TGCGCCAGCAGCCCCAGACTAGCGGGAGGGCAAGAGACCCAGTACTTC. This encodes CASSPRLAGGQETQYF.

This clonotype was counted between two and nine times. The genes are TRBV6-1 and TRBJ1-5; 12 bases agree with TRBD1. Germline V gene data show CDR1 as MNHNS and CDR2 as SASEGT. CDR3 length: 15 amino acids. Unmatched junction bases numbered 16, after V lost 7 bases and J lost 15 bases. CDR3 sequence reads: CASIRPGQGAVRLHF. As DNA, the CDR3 is TGTGCCAGCATTCGCCCGGGACAGGGGGCAGTTAGGTTGCATTTT.

The sample holds many counts of this clonotype. The V call is TRBV15, the J call TRBJ2-5, with no clear D. The CDR3 loop spans 13 amino acids. The germline V and J ends were trimmed by 0 bases and 2 bases, with 4 bases remaining between them. Germline loops: CDR1 LNHNV, CDR2 YYDKDF (reference sequence). This chain's CDR3 is CATSRDRQETQYF. The CDR3 nucleotides read TGTGCCACCAGCAGAGATCGGCAAGAGACCCAGTACTTC.

This clonotype was counted at least ten times. The chain couples TRBV6-6 to TRBJ2-5; no firm D call. Trimming shortened V by 6 bases and J by 9 bases, and 11 bases separated the two germline ends. The CDR3 consists of 11 residues. Germline loops: CDR1 MNHNY, CDR2 SVGAGI (reference sequence). The DNA for the CDR3 is TGTGCCAGCAGGAACACGGGTTCCCAGTACTTC. Translation: CASRNTGSQYF.

The CDR3 is CANLTSGPYEQYF. The CDR3 region has the DNA TGTGCCAATCTGACTAGCGGCCCCTACGAGCAGTACTTC. The genes are TRBV19 and TRBJ2-7; the match to TRBD2 covers 9 bases. This CDR3 has 13 residues. J gave up 2 bases and V 10 bases, and 6 bases lay outside the gene matches. Germline CDR1 and CDR2: LNHDA and SQIVND (reference sequence).

In its sample, this clonotype was seen many times. Here the CDR3 DNA reads TGTGCCAGCATGGGTGCGGGAAGCTCCTACGAGCAGTACTTC. Amino acid sequence: CASMGAGSSYEQYF. The chain recombines TRBV28 with TRBJ2-7; a weak D match, TRBD2 (6 bases). There are 14 residues in the CDR3. V was clipped by 7 bases and J by 0 bases, with 13 bases between them. The germline CDR1 and CDR2 sequences are MDHEN and SYDVKM.

This clonotype was recorded at least ten times. J is TRBJ2-1 and V is TRBV29-1; D uncertain. There are 16 residues in the CDR3. From germline, CDR1 is SQVTM and CDR2 ANQGSEA. The ends were cut back, 1 base at V and 2 bases at J, with 15 bases in the middle. CDR3: CSVEGLTDVPYNEQFF. CDR3 nucleotides: TGCAGCGTTGAAGGGCTGACGGATGTCCCCTACAATGAGCAGTTCTTC.

This clonotype was recorded many times. The DNA of the CDR3 is TGCAGCGCAAGCGGACTAGCGGGAGTTCCGAGCTCCTACAATGAGCAGTTCTTC. This encodes CSASGLAGVPSSYNEQFF. V gene TRBV29-1 combines with J gene TRBJ2-1; 13 nucleotides agree with TRBD2. Germline-derived CDR1 and CDR2 are SQVTM and ANQGSEA. The CDR3 length is 18 residues. J gave up 0 bases and V 7 bases, and 12 bases lay outside the gene matches.

This clonotype was detected many times. The chain has TRBV6-5 and TRBJ2-2, with 7 positions matching TRBD1. Germline trimming cut 7 bases from V and 4 bases from J; bases unmatched to any gene: 3. The CDR3 runs 13 residues. Germline V CDR1 and CDR2: MNHEY, SVGAGI. Here the CDR3 DNA reads TGTGCCAGCATCCAGGGGGTCACCGGGGAGCTGTTTTTT. Translation gives CASIQGVTGELFF.